The clone carrying this TCR beta chain was counted only a few times. Antigen unknown. This sample stems from a study of T cells in narcolepsy. Study-wide points: No autoreactive T cell clone sequences appeared in some memory CD4+ repertoires. Autoreactive HCRT-specific and TRIB2-specific clonotypes were marked in same-patient CSF-versus-blood CD4+ comparisons.

Produced via immunoSEQ multiplex PCR; TCRdb's table is partial and in-frame only. The sample holds tens of thousands of clones, approximately 80% seen once. The V and J ends lost 4 bases and 3 bases respectively, with 3 bases between them. CDR1 MNHNS and CDR2 SASEGT come from the germline V gene. The CDR3 has 11 amino acids. Input material: memory (CD45RA-) CD4+ T cells from blood. The chain couples TRBV6-1 to TRBJ1-1; the D is unclear. This sequence originates from a human donor in good health. In DNA, the CDR3 is TGTGCCAGCAGTGTATACACTGAAGCTTTCTTT. Translated, it gives CASSVYTEAFF.